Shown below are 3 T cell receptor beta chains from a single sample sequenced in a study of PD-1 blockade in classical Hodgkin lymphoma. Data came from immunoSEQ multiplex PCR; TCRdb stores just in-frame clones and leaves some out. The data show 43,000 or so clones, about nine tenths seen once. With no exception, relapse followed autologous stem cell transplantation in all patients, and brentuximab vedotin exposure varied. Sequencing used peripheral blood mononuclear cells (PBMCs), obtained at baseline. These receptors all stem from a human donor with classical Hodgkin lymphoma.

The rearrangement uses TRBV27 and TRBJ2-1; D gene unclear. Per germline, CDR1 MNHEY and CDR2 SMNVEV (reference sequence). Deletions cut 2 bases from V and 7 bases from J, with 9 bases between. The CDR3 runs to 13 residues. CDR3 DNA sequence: TGTGCCAGCAGTTTACTTGCCGGAAATGAGCAGTTCTTC. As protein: CASSLLAGNEQFF.

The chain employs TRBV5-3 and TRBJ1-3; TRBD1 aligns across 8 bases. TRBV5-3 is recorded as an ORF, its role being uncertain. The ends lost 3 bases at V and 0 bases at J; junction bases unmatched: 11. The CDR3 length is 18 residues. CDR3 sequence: CARSWTGLMNSSGNTIYF. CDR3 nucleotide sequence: TGTGCCAGAAGCTGGACAGGGTTGATGAACAGCTCTGGAAACACCATATATTTT.

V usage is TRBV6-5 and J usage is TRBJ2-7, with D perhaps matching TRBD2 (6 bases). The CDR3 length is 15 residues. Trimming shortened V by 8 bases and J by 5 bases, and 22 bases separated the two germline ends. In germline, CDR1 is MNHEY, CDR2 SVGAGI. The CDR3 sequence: CASSISTRGSDEQYF. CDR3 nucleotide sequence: TGTGCCAGCTCAATCAGTACCCGGGGGTCGGACGAGCAGTACTTC.